What follows are 4 T cell receptor beta chains derived from one specimen sequenced in a study of metastatic and nonmetastatic thyroid tumors. MiXCR reprocessed the PCR reads for TCRdb. The profile covers about 7,800 clones, with approximately 30% appearing a single time and around 19% taken by the ten largest. Thyroid surgery had not been preceded by any treatment in any patient. Material for sequencing was adjacent normal tissue. The receptors were sampled from a female donor with papillary thyroid cancer or a benign thyroid nodule (not recorded which). Some clones in this sample may be carry-over from other donors' samples.

The V and J genes are TRBV7-9 and TRBJ2-7; the D gene is possibly TRBD2 (6 bases). From germline, CDR1 is SEHNR and CDR2 FQNEAQ (reference sequence). CDR3 length: 15 residues. The V gene lost 4 bases and the J gene lost 5 bases, with 18 bases spanning the gap. The CDR3 reads CASSSSSGLGNEQYF. The DNA for the CDR3 is TGTGCCAGCAGCTCGTCATCGGGACTGGGAAACGAGCAGTACTTC.

Of note for this clone: At one of its ends the junction is not consistent with the germline gene, which may arise from a read error. J is TRBJ1-1 and V is TRBV3-1; D is unresolved. From germline, CDR1 is LGHDT and CDR2 YNNKEL (reference sequence). The CDR3 runs 11 residues. CDR3 amino acids: CASSQRSESFF. CDR3 DNA sequence: TGTGCGAGCAGCCAGCGAAGTGAATCTTTCTTT.

The chain links TRBV6-2 or TRBV6-3 to TRBJ1-5; D not certain. This CDR3 spans 12 amino acids. Germline loops: CDR1 MNHEY, CDR2 SVGEGT. The CDR3 region is CASNVGGHPQHF. The DNA for the CDR3 is TGTGCATCGAATGTAGGTGGTCATCCCCAGCATTTT.

As concerns this clone: Sequence at one end of the junction differs from germline and may be a read error. The J gene is TRBJ1-5, the V gene TRBV5-1; tentatively, D is TRBD1 (5 bases). The germline gives CDR1 SGHRS, CDR2 YFSETQ. This CDR3 region has 14 residues. The CDR3 sequence: CASSPGKGNQPQHF. The DNA for the CDR3 is TGCGCCAGCAGCCCAGGGAAAGGCAATCAGCCGCAGCATTTT.